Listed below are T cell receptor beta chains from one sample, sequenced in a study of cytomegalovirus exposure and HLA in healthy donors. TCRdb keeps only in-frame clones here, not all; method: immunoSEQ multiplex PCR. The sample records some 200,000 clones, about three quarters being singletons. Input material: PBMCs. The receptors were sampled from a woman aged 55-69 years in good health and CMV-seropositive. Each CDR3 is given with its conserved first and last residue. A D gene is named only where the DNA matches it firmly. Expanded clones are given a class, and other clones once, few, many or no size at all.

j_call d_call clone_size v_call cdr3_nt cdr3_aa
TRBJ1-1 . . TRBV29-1 TGCAGCGTTCAACAGGGGAACACTGAAGCTTTCTTT CSVQQGNTEAFF
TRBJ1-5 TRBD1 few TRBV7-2 TGTGCCAGCAGCTTAGTGGGGACAGGCTATCAGCCCCAGCATTTT CASSLVGTGYQPQHF
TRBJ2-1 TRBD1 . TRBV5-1 TGCGCCAGCAGCAAATCCGGGACAGGGAATGAGCAGTTCTTC CASSKSGTGNEQFF
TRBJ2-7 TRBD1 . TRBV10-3 TGTGCCATCAGTGAGGTTGGACAGGGCTCCTACGAGCAGTACTTC CAISEVGQGSYEQYF
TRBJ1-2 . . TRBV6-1 TGTGCCAGCAGGGAGGACTTAAACTATGGCTACACCTTC CASREDLNYGYTF
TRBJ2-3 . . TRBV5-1 TGCGCCAGCAGCTTGGCTACCTCCGTCGGTGGCACAGATACGCAGTATTTT CASSLATSVGGTDTQYF
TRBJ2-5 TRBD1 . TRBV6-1 TGTGCCAGCACCCGATCGGACAGGGCGACCCAGTACTTC CASTRSDRATQYF
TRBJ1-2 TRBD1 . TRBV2 TGTGCCAGCAGTCAACCGGGACAGGTTTATGGCTACACCTTC CASSQPGQVYGYTF
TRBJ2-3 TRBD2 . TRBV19 TGTGCCAGTAGTATCCTAGCGGGGGGCACAGATACGCAGTATTTT CASSILAGGTDTQYF
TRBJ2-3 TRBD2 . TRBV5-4 TGTGCCAGCAGCTTGGTTAGCGGGGGGACCCGAGATACGCAGTATTTT CASSLVSGGTRDTQYF
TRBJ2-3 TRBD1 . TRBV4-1 TGCGCCAGCAGCCAGACAGGGGGGCATGGCACAGATACGCAGTATTTT CASSQTGGHGTDTQYF
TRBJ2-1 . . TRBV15 TGTGCCACCAGCACAACGCTCAAGGGAGCCTCCCTTGAGCAGTTCTTC CATSTTLKGASLEQFF
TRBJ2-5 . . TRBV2 TGTGCCAGCAGTCGGGATTGGGTTGAGACCCAGTACTTC CASSRDWVETQYF
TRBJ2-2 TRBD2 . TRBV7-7 TGTGCCAGCAGTTCTCCTTCAGCGGGGGGGGAGCTGTTTTTT CASSSPSAGGELFF
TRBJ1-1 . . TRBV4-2 TGTGCCAGCAGCCAAGATAGGGGGAGGGCTGAAGCTTTCTTT CASSQDRGRAEAFF
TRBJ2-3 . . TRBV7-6 TGTGCCAGCAGCTCGGGGTCCAAGGATACGCAGTATTTT CASSSGSKDTQYF
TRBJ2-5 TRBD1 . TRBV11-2 TGTGCCAGCAGCCCGAGGACAGGGTCCCAAGAGACCCAGTACTTC CASSPRTGSQETQYF
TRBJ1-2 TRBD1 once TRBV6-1 TGTGCCAGCACCATTGACAGGGGGGATCGCGGCTACACCTTC CASTIDRGDRGYTF
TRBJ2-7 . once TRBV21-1 TGTGCCACGCTGACTAGCGGGAACTACGAGCAGTACTTC CATLTSGNYEQYF
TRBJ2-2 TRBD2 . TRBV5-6 TGTGCCAGCAGCCCCGCGGGGGGACTAGCAGGCACCGGGGAGCTGTTTTTT CASSPAGGLAGTGELFF
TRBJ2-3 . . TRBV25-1 TGTGCCAGCAAGGGCGGACACACAGATACGCAGTATTTT CASKGGHTDTQYF
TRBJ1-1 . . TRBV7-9 TGTGCCAGCACCCCGCTCCCGGGTAACACTGAAGCTTTCTTT CASTPLPGNTEAFF
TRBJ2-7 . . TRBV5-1 TGCGCCAGCAGCTTGACTCTGAACTCCTACGAGCAGTACTTC CASSLTLNSYEQYF
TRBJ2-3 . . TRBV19 TGTGCCAGTAGTATGCAGGGGAACACAGATACGCAGTATTTT CASSMQGNTDTQYF
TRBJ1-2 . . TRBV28 TGTGCCAGCAGTTTAAGAAGGGGCTATACCTTC CASSLRRGYTF
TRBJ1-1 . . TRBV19 TGTGCCAGTAGTTCCCGGGGAGGCGTGAACACTGAAGCTTTCTTT CASSSRGGVNTEAFF
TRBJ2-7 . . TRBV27 TGTGCCAGCAGTTCCTCCCTAATACAGGTGATCCACTTC CASSSSLIQVIHF
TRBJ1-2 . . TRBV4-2 TGTGCCAGCAGCCCCCGGGAAGGGAACTATGGCTACACCTTC CASSPREGNYGYTF
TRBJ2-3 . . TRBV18 TGTGCCAGCTCACCTTTAGCAGGGATACCAGATACGCAGTATTTT CASSPLAGIPDTQYF
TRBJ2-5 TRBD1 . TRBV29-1 TGCAGCGCCTACAGGGGTGGAGGAGAGACCCAGTACTTC CSAYRGGGETQYF
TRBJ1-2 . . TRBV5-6 TGTGCCAGCAGGTCGGACACCTATGGCTACACCTTC CASRSDTYGYTF
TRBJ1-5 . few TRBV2 TGTGCCAGCAGTGAAAGGTCGGGGAATCAGCCCCAGCATTTT CASSERSGNQPQHF
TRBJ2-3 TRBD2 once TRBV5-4 TGTGCCAGCAGCTTCGGCGGGGGGGCCTCCGGCACAGATACGCAGTATTTT CASSFGGGASGTDTQYF
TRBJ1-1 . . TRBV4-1 TGCGCCAGCAGCCAATCGCCTTCTCAACAGGGATACACTGAAGCTTTCTTT CASSQSPSQQGYTEAFF
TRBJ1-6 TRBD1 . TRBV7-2 TGTGCCAGCAGCCTACGGACAGGGCCGAATTCACCCCTCCACTTT CASSLRTGPNSPLHF
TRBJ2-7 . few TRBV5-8 TGTGCCAGCAGCAACCAGGTCCACGAGCAGTACTTC CASSNQVHEQYF
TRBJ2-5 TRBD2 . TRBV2 TGTGCCAGCAGAGACCGACTAGCAGGGGAGACCCAGTACTTC CASRDRLAGETQYF
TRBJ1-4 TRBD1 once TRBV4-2 TGTGCCAGCAGCCAGATGACAGGGGGAGGGGAAAAACTGTTTTTT CASSQMTGGGEKLFF
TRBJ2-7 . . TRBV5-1 TGCGCCAGCAGCTTGGGAGGAGGGAGAACCTACGAGCAGTACTTC CASSLGGGRTYEQYF
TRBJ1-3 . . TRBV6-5 TGTGCCAGCAGTTACTCAGCTCAGGGCACTGGAAACACCATATATTTT CASSYSAQGTGNTIYF
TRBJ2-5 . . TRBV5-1 TGCGCCAGCAGCTTGTTCGTCCGGAGCCAAGAGACCCAGTACTTC CASSLFVRSQETQYF
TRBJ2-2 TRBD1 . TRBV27 TGTGCCAGCAGTAGGGACTTCGGACAGGGCTTCAACACCGGGGAGCTGTTTTTT CASSRDFGQGFNTGELFF
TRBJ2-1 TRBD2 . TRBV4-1 TGCGCCAGCAGCCGCCCTTGGCCCGCCCTAGCGGGAGTTGGGAATGAGCAGTTCTTC CASSRPWPALAGVGNEQFF
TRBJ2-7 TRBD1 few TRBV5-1 TGCGCCAGCAGCTCGAAACCGGGACAGGGCTACGAGCAGTACTTC CASSSKPGQGYEQYF
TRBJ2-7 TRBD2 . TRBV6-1 TGTGCCAGCAGTGAGACTAGCGACTTCTACGAGCAGTACTTC CASSETSDFYEQYF
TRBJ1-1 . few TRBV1 TGCACCAGCAGCCACACGGACAGGATCCCGACTGAAGCTTTCTTT CTSSHTDRIPTEAFF
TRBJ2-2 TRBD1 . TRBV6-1 TGTGCCAGCAGAGCGGGACAGGGGAACACCGGGGAGCTGTTTTTT CASRAGQGNTGELFF
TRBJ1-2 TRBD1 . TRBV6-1 TGTGCCAGCACCCTAGACAGGGGGGAAAGGGGCTACACCTTC CASTLDRGERGYTF
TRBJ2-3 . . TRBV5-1 TGCGCCAGCAGCTTTGCGGGGAGCACAGATACGCAGTATTTT CASSFAGSTDTQYF
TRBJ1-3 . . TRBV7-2 TGTGCCAGCAGCTTAGTCCGGGACACCATATATTTT CASSLVRDTIYF